The sequence of this T cell receptor (beta chain) was determined in a study of blood T cell repertoires in COVID-19. Study-wide background: Sites in the United States, Italy and Spain provided acute and convalescent COVID-19 samples. PBMCs, B-cell-depleted T cells, or T cells were the source of the cDNA or gDNA that made up the material.

This clone was recorded only once. Authors' data handling: Amplification of reference gene primers provided the estimated nucleated cell counts. Using immunoSEQ multiplex PCR, the repertoire was profiled, and TCRdb retains in-frame clones only, with some absent. The V and J calls and clone size were taken over from that table, and D and trimming were inferred from the DNA. This sample has under 200,000 clones, with approximately 80% found just once. The TCR sequence derives from a woman aged 55-70 years with acute or convalescent COVID-19. Sample: peripheral blood.

CDR3 loop: CASSEHSRSPLHF. As DNA, the CDR3 is TGTGCCAGCAGTGAACACAGTCGATCACCCCTCCACTTT. The chain carries TRBV6-1 and TRBJ1-6; D not certain. V was pared by 2 bases and J by 10 bases, with 9 bases between. Germline V CDR1 and CDR2: MNHNS, SASEGT. The CDR3 consists of 13 residues.